Shown below are 22 T cell receptor beta chains from a single sample sequenced in a study of OX40 agonist ivuxolimab in advanced cancers. Assay: immunoSEQ multiplex PCR; the TCRdb copy retains only in-frame clones and omits some. The sample lists more than 70,000 clones, about 90% occurring once. The sample was CD4+ or CD8+ T cells sorted from blood, taken in a trial of the OX40 agonist ivuxolimab. The receptors here all came from an adult with an advanced solid tumor such as melanoma, head and neck, liver or kidney cancer.

The chain employs TRBV19 and TRBJ2-7; 10 nucleotides match TRBD1. V shed 5 bases, J shed 3 bases, and the junction held 13 bases outside the gene matches. Germline assignment: CDR1 LNHDA and CDR2 SQIVND (reference sequence). The CDR3 runs to 17 residues. CDR3 residues: CASSVAHPGQGDYEQYF. CDR3 in DNA: TGTGCCAGTAGTGTAGCCCACCCCGGACAGGGGGACTACGAGCAGTACTTC.

The chain uses TRBV29-1 and TRBJ2-5, with 11 bases matching TRBD1. The V segment lost 5 bases and the J segment 6 bases; nucleotides outside the gene matches: 20. The CDR3 has 18 residues. The germline gives CDR1 SQVTM, CDR2 ANQGSEA. CDR3 loop: CSVLDRGRESPRAKTQYF. CDR3 in DNA: TGCAGCGTTCTGGACAGGGGGCGCGAAAGTCCGCGGGCAAAGACCCAGTACTTC.

V and J are TRBV2 and TRBJ2-4; TRBD2 matches at 12 bases. Germline CDR1 and CDR2: SNHLY and FYNNEI. V dropped 6 bases and J dropped 7; count of bases not matched to a gene: 7. The CDR3 sequence is 15 residues long. The CDR3, as DNA: TGTGCCAGCAGCGAAATGCTAGCGGGAGGGAACATTCAGTACTTC. Amino acid sequence: CASSEMLAGGNIQYF.

The genes are TRBV11-2 and TRBJ1-5, with D hard to call. CDR3 length: 15 residues. Trimming removed 5 bases from V and 3 bases from J, with 14 bases in between. Per the germline V gene, CDR1 is SGHAT and CDR2 is FQNNGV. Here the CDR3 reads CASSPGPVNNQPQHF. CDR3 coding DNA: TGTGCCAGCAGCCCGGGCCCCGTAAACAATCAGCCCCAGCATTTT.

CDR3 loop: CASSQDEKIRETQYF. CDR3 sequence (DNA): TGCGCCAGCAGCCAAGATGAGAAGATCCGGGAGACCCAGTACTTC. The chain carries TRBV4-1 and TRBJ2-5; the D is unclear. Trimming removed 0 bases from V and 5 bases from J, with 13 bases in between. This CDR3 has 15 amino acids. CDR1 is MGHRA, CDR2 YSYEKL, per germline.

The V call is TRBV5-1, the J call TRBJ2-1, with 7 bases identical to TRBD2. Germline assignment: CDR1 SGHRS and CDR2 YFSETQ. V gave up 0 bases and J gave up 9 bases; unmatched junction bases: 12. This CDR3 region has 16 residues. The CDR3 loop reads CASSLEGGSGGGEQFF. The CDR3 bases are TGCGCCAGCAGCTTGGAGGGCGGGAGTGGGGGTGGTGAGCAGTTCTTC.

The genes are TRBV25-1 and TRBJ2-5, with D unclear. Trimming took 1 base from V and 0 from J, leaving 9 bases between them. The CDR3 contains 15 residues. Germline-derived CDR1 and CDR2 are MGHDK and SYGVNS. The CDR3 DNA is TGTGCCAGCAGTGAATCGACACTATACCAAGAGACCCAGTACTTC. Amino acids: CASSESTLYQETQYF. Full variable domain (outside the CDR3, taken from reference TRBV25-1 and TRBJ2-5): EADIYQTPRYLVIGTGKKITLECSQTMGHDKMYWYQQDPGMELHLIHYSYGVNSTEKGDLSSESTVSRIRTEHFPLTLESARPSHTSQYLCASSESTLYQETQYFGPGTRLLVL.

The chain links TRBV7-2 to TRBJ2-2; D not certain. The V end was cut by 4 bases, the J end by 0 bases, with 3 bases between. The CDR3 totals 13 residues. Germline CDR1 reads SGHTA; CDR2 reads FQGNSA. This chain's CDR3 is CASSSANTGELFF. CDR3 DNA sequence: TGTGCCAGCAGCTCCGCGAACACCGGGGAGCTGTTTTTT.

CDR3 in DNA: TGTGCCAGTAGTAGGGCTGGATCGAGCTCGGATACGCAGTATTTT. It translates to CASSRAGSSSDTQYF. The J gene is TRBJ2-3, the V gene TRBV19; no firm D call. The CDR3 loop spans 15 amino acids. Germline V gives CDR1 LNHDA, CDR2 SQIVND (reference sequence). The V end lost 4 bases, the J end lost 6 bases, and 17 bases lay between the germline ends.

The V call is TRBV5-6, the J call TRBJ2-5; 7 bases align to TRBD1. V lost 4 bases and J lost 5; bases outside the gene matches: 5. This CDR3 region has 13 residues. CDR1 and CDR2 from the germline V gene are SGHDT and YYEEEE. The CDR3 DNA is TGTGCCAGCAGCGCGACAGGGCGGGAGACCCAGTACTTC. Protein product: CASSATGRETQYF.

This chain joins TRBV18 and TRBJ2-1; a possible D gene is TRBD1 (5 bases). CDR3 length: 14 residues. The V and J ends lost 6 bases and 7 bases respectively, with 16 bases between them. From germline, CDR1 is KGHSH and CDR2 LQKENI. The CDR3 loop reads CASSDTYLRNEQFF. Here the CDR3 DNA reads TGTGCCAGCTCGGACACATATTTGAGGAATGAGCAGTTCTTC.

The chain joins TRBV15 to TRBJ1-2; D gene unclear. With 3 bases removed from V and 8 bases from J, the gap between germline ends came to 10 bases. The CDR3 length is 12 residues. Germline lookup yields CDR1 LNHNV and CDR2 YYDKDF (reference sequence). The CDR3 DNA follows: TGTGCCACCAGCAGCGGCCCTCAGGGCTACACCTTC. This gives the protein CATSSGPQGYTF. The whole variable domain, remainder taken from reference TRBV15 and TRBJ1-2, is DAMVIQNPRYQVTQFGKPVTLSCSQTLNHNVMYWYQQKSSQAPKLLFHYYDKDFNNEADTPDNFQSRRPNTSFCFLDIRSPGLGDTAMYLCATSSGPQGYTFGSGTRLTVV.

The chain uses TRBV10-2 and TRBJ1-5; tentatively, D is TRBD1 (5 bases). The CDR3 runs 14 residues. V lost 3 bases, J lost 6 bases, and 12 bases lay in between. Germline CDR1 reads WSHSY; CDR2 reads SAAADI. In DNA, the CDR3 is TGCGCCAGCAGTGACAGGGACTTGGGTCAGCCCCAGCATTTT. Amino acid sequence: CASSDRDLGQPQHF.

The gene calls are TRBV5-1 and TRBJ2-5, with 12 bases matching TRBD1. Germline CDR1 reads SGHRS; CDR2 reads YFSETQ. Losses at the gene ends were 3 bases for V and 5 bases for J; bases not matched to a gene: 5. The CDR3 sequence is 15 residues long. CDR3 bases: TGCGCCAGCAGCTCGGGACAGGGGGCGAGGGAGACCCAGTACTTC. Protein product: CASSSGQGARETQYF.

The J gene is TRBJ1-6, the V gene TRBV15, with D perhaps matching TRBD1 (6 bases). V was clipped by 3 bases and J by 10 bases, with 13 bases between them. The CDR3 sequence is 14 residues long. In germline, CDR1 is LNHNV, CDR2 YYDKDF (reference sequence). The CDR3 loop is CATSRPGQRSPLHF. The CDR3 nucleotides read TGTGCCACCAGCAGGCCTGGACAGCGCTCACCCCTCCACTTT. Using reference TRBV15 and TRBJ1-6 for the parts outside the CDR3, the full variable domain is DAMVIQNPRYQVTQFGKPVTLSCSQTLNHNVMYWYQQKSSQAPKLLFHYYDKDFNNEADTPDNFQSRRPNTSFCFLDIRSPGLGDTAMYLCATSRPGQRSPLHFGNGTRLTVT.

The chain is built from TRBV6-5 and TRBJ2-3; D perhaps matches TRBD1 (5 bases). Germline assignment: CDR1 MNHEY and CDR2 SVGAGI. V was cut by 0 bases and J by 2 bases, with 6 bases left in between. The CDR3 spans 14 residues. The CDR3 reads CASSYSTVTDTQYF. The CDR3 DNA sequence: TGTGCCAGCAGTTACTCGACAGTCACAGATACGCAGTATTTT.

The chain has TRBV6-5 and TRBJ2-3, with no clear D. Per germline, CDR1 MNHEY and CDR2 SVGAGI. V was cut by 6 bases and J by 5 bases, with 9 bases left in between. This CDR3 contains 12 residues. The CDR3 region is CASRSTVDTQYF. DNA of the CDR3: TGTGCCAGCAGGTCGACCGTAGATACGCAGTATTTT.

This sequence joins TRBV18 and TRBJ1-1, with a weak D call TRBD1 (6 bases). CDR3 length: 15 amino acids. Trimming removed 0 bases from V and 0 bases from J, with 8 bases in between. Germline V gene data show CDR1 as KGHSH and CDR2 as LQKENI. The CDR3 here is CASSPPNRVNTEAFF. CDR3 sequence (DNA): TGTGCCAGCTCACCACCTAACAGGGTGAACACTGAAGCTTTCTTT.

The CDR3 bases are TGCGCCAGCAGCCCGCCTGGCCAGGGAACAGCCTACGAGCAGTACTTC. Translating it yields CASSPPGQGTAYEQYF. This chain connects TRBV5-1 to TRBJ2-7; D might be TRBD1 (5 bases). V was pared by 4 bases and J by 2 bases, with 19 bases between. The CDR3 contains 16 residues. Germline loops: CDR1 SGHRS, CDR2 YFSETQ.

This chain connects TRBV28 to TRBJ1-1, with 7 bases identical to TRBD1. Trimming at V came to 7 bases and at J to 5 bases, leaving 10 bases not matched to a gene. The CDR3 is 14 residues long. The germline gives CDR1 MDHEN, CDR2 SYDVKM. The chain's CDR3 is CASTPRGRSTEAFF. CDR3 in DNA: TGTGCCAGCACTCCTAGGGGGCGAAGTACTGAAGCTTTCTTT.

J is TRBJ1-1 and V is TRBV5-1; a possible D gene is TRBD1 (6 bases). V dropped 0 bases and J dropped 2 bases, with 8 bases sitting between them. Germline lookup yields CDR1 SGHRS and CDR2 YFSETQ. The CDR3 spans 14 residues. The CDR3 nucleotides read TGCGCCAGCAGCTTGGACAGGGAAAACACTGAAGCTTTCTTT. It encodes CASSLDRENTEAFF.

This sequence joins TRBV5-1 and TRBJ2-5; 9 positions agree with TRBD2. Per germline, CDR1 SGHRS and CDR2 YFSETQ. The CDR3 loop spans 14 amino acids. The ends lost 4 bases at V and 5 bases at J; junction bases unmatched: 6. Here the CDR3 DNA reads TGCGCCAGCAGCCCGGGACTAGCCATGGAGACCCAGTACTTC. Translation gives CASSPGLAMETQYF. The variable domain in full, with the rest retrieved from reference TRBV5-1 and TRBJ2-5, is KAGVTQTPRYLIKTRGQQVTLSCSPISGHRSVSWYQQTPGQGLQFLFEYFSETQRNKGNFPGRFSGRQFSNSRSEMNVSTLELGDSALYLCASSPGLAMETQYFGPGTRLLVL.